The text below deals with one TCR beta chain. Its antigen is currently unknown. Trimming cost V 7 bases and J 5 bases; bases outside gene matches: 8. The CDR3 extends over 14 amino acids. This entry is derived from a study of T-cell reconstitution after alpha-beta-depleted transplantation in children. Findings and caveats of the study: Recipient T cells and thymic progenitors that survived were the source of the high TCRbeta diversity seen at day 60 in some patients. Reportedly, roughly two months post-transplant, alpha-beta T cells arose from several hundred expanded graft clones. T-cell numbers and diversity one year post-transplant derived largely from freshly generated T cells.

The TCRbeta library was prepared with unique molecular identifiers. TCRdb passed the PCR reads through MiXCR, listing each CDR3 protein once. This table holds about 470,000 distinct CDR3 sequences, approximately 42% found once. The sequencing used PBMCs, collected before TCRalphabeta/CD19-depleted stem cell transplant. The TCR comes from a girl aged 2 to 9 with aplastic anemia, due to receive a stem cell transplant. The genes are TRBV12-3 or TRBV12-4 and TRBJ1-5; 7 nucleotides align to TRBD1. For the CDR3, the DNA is TGTGCCAGCACTCCGGGACAGAGAGATCAGCCCCAGCATTTT. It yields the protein CASTPGQRDQPQHF.